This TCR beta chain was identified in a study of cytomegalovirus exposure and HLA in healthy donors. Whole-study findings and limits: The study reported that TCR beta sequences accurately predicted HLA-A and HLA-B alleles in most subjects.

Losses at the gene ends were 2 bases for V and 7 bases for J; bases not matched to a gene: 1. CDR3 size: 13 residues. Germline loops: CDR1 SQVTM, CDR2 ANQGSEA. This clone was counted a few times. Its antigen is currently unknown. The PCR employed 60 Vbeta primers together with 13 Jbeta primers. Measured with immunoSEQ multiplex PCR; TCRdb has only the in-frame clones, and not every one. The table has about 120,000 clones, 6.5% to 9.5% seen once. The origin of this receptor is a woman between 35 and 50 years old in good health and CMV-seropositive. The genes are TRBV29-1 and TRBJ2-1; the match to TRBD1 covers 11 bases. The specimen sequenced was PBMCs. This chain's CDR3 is CSVERDRGNEQFF. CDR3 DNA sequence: TGCAGCGTTGAACGGGACAGGGGGAATGAGCAGTTCTTC.